What follows describes a single T cell receptor beta chain. TCRdb's table, derived via immunoSEQ multiplex PCR, lists solely in-frame clones and lacks some. The sample yields some 150,000 clones, about 80% seen once. The data were taken from a study of blood T cell repertoires in COVID-19. About the research overall: The study drew acute and convalescent COVID-19 samples from the United States, Italy and Spain. PBMCs, B-cell-depleted T cells, or T cells provided the cDNA or gDNA that made up the material.

The CDR3 extends over 13 amino acids. Germline CDR1 reads SEHNR; CDR2 reads FQNEAQ (reference sequence). Trimming left V 5 bases short and J 5 bases short, with 13 bases between. Sequencing used peripheral blood. This TCR was sampled from a woman between 65 and 79 years old with acute or convalescent COVID-19. The rearrangement joins TRBV7-9 to TRBJ2-7, with D perhaps matching TRBD1 (6 bases). This CDR3 reads CASSKGTPNEQYF. CDR3 nucleotide sequence: TGTGCCAGCAGCAAGGGGACACCAAACGAGCAGTACTTC.